This T cell receptor (beta chain) was captured in a study of T cell responses to AZD1222 COVID-19 vaccine. Broader study findings: Elevations in Spike-specific TCR breadth and depth followed administration of two AZD1222 doses.

TCRdb keeps only in-frame clones here, not all; method: immunoSEQ multiplex PCR. The sample consists of about 97,000 clones, about 89% of them appearing once. Comment on this clone: Its matching antigen is unknown.

The CDR3 length is 15 residues. The germline V gene has CDR1 KGHDR and CDR2 SFDVKD. V was shortened by 4 bases and J by 6 bases, with 15 bases between the two germline ends. This clonotype was obtained from an adult in good health. Source: peripheral blood, taken on day 0 of AZD1222 vaccination. This sequence joins TRBV24-1 and TRBJ1-5, with D possibly matching TRBD1 (5 bases). CDR3 region: CATSDPRGSAQPQHF. For the CDR3, the DNA is TGTGCCACCAGTGACCCCCGGGGGTCGGCTCAGCCCCAGCATTTT.